The clone carrying this T cell receptor (beta chain) was detected many times. V lost 4 bases and J lost 4; bases outside the gene matches: 17. Germline lookup yields CDR1 LGHDT and CDR2 YNNKEL (reference sequence). The CDR3 has 20 amino acids. The 5'RACE template-switching step produced TCR cDNA and added a universal primer site and UMIs. From the 5' RACE reads, TCRdb called clonotypes with MiXCR, one entry per CDR3 protein. The sample lists approximately 34,000 distinct CDR3 sequences, around 7% occurring once. This sample is part of a study of T cells after yellow fever vaccination. The chain joins TRBV3-1 to TRBJ2-2, with 11 positions matching TRBD2. This sample comprised PBMCs, either bulk or a sorted T-cell subset (CD4+, CD8+, memory, or dextramer-sorted; not recorded which), obtained on the day of the first yellow fever vaccination. This TCR was sampled from a man aged 18 to 29 who received the YFV17D yellow fever vaccine. This CDR3 reads CASSPHGGLAGGSSTGELFF. The DNA for the CDR3 is TGTGCCAGCAGCCCGCATGGAGGGCTAGCGGGGGGCTCGAGCACCGGGGAGCTGTTTTTT.